This T cell receptor (beta chain) was obtained from a study of blood T cell repertoires in COVID-19. Here immunoSEQ multiplex PCR was the method, and the copy in TCRdb shows in-frame clones only, minus some. The sample has 110,000 or so clones, 85% to 90% seen once. V lost 0 bases, J lost 8 bases, and 16 bases lay in between. Germline V gives CDR1 LGHDT, CDR2 YNNKEL (reference sequence). The CDR3 totals 15 residues. Source material: peripheral blood. The chain has TRBV3-1 (or the pseudogene TRBV3-2) and TRBJ1-2; D possibly corresponds to TRBD1 (6 bases). The sequence derives from a human donor in a cohort sampled during active COVID-19. The CDR3: CASSQDWFGGPGYTF. The CDR3 DNA sequence: TGTGCCAGCAGCCAAGATTGGTTTGGGGGCCCCGGCTACACCTTC.